This entry lists 17 T cell receptor beta chains sequenced from one sample in a study of cytomegalovirus exposure and HLA in healthy donors. With 60 Vbeta and 13 Jbeta primers, the PCR was carried out. Some clones are missing from TCRdb's copy, which holds only in-frame ones; the method was immunoSEQ multiplex PCR. The data hold some 200,000 clones, with roughly four fifths observed a single time. The sequenced material came from PBMCs. These receptors were collected from a woman between 25 and 40 years old in good health and CMV-seronegative.

This clone showed up just a few times. This sequence joins TRBV6-1 and TRBJ1-1; 8 nucleotides align to TRBD1. J lost 6 bases, V lost 11 bases, and 11 bases had no gene match. This CDR3 spans 13 amino acids. CDR1 and CDR2 (germline): MNHNS, SASEGT. CDR3 DNA: TGTGCCGGGGTTTCTTACAGGGGGTCTGAAGCTTTCTTT. Protein product: CAGVSYRGSEAFF.

The rearrangement joins TRBV4-2 to TRBJ2-4; a possible D gene is TRBD2 (5 bases). The germline V gene encodes CDR1 LGHNA and CDR2 YNFKEQ. V was pared by 1 base and J by 7 bases, with 14 bases between. This CDR3 region has 15 residues. For the CDR3, the DNA is TGTGCCAGCAGCCAAGTTGACCGGGATTCGAACATTCAGTACTTC. As protein: CASSQVDRDSNIQYF.

The gene calls are TRBV14 and TRBJ2-7; weak D call: TRBD1 (6 bases). Germline CDR1 and CDR2: SGHDN and FVKESK. The CDR3 is 14 amino acids. Trimming pared 4 bases from V and 4 bases from J, leaving 14 bases between. CDR3 coding DNA: TGTGCCAGCAGCCCCAGGGGCGCGGTATACGAGCAGTACTTC. Its translation: CASSPRGAVYEQYF. Variable domain in full (rest from reference TRBV14 and TRBJ2-7): EAGVTQFPSHSVIEKGQTVTLRCDPISGHDNLYWYRRVMGKEIKFLLHFVKESKQDESGMPNNRFLAERTGGTYSTLKVQPAELEDSGVYFCASSPRGAVYEQYFGPGTRLTVT.

This clone has just a few counts. This same CDR3 is encoded by further DNA sequences in the sample. The chain has TRBV11-2 and TRBJ2-7, with D unresolved. This CDR3 comprises 13 residues. Germline V gene sequence: CDR1 SGHAT, CDR2 FQNNGV. V was pared by 5 bases and J by 2 bases, with 10 bases between. As DNA, the CDR3 is TGTGCCAGCAGCCTCTCGAGCGCCTACGAGCAGTACTTC. Its translation is CASSLSSAYEQYF.

The V and J genes are TRBV19 and TRBJ2-7, with 7 nucleotides matching TRBD1. This CDR3 has 15 residues. Germline values: CDR1 LNHDA, CDR2 SQIVND (reference sequence). J was trimmed by 3 bases and V by 1 base; bases with no gene match: 6. CDR3 amino acids: CASSIVAGGSYEQYF. The CDR3 region has the DNA TGTGCCAGTAGTATAGTCGCAGGGGGAAGCTACGAGCAGTACTTC.

This sequence joins TRBV7-9 and TRBJ2-1, with 11 bases that match TRBD2. The CDR3 runs 17 residues. Germline values: CDR1 SEHNR, CDR2 FQNEAQ (reference sequence). V shed 5 bases, J shed 0 bases, and the junction held 6 bases outside the gene matches. The CDR3 region is CASSPGLAAYSYNEQFF. The CDR3 region has the DNA TGTGCCAGCAGCCCGGGACTAGCGGCCTACTCCTACAATGAGCAGTTCTTC.

This clone was recorded a few times. One end of the junction does not line up with germline, which may come from a read error. V gene TRBV7-9 combines with J gene TRBJ2-5; 8 bases fit TRBD1. Germline CDR1 is SEHNR and CDR2 is FQNEAQ (reference sequence). The CDR3 length is 16 residues. CDR3 residues: CSSSLGTGTSQETQYF. CDR3 sequence (DNA): TGTTCCAGCAGCTTGGGGACAGGAACCTCACAAGAGACCCAGTACTTC.

The table lists this clone with a count of one. The chain has TRBV23-1 and TRBJ2-1; TRBD1 matches at 7 bases. TRBV23-1 is annotated as an ORF whose role is uncertain. The CDR3 is made up of 19 amino acids. J was trimmed by 9 bases and V by 6 bases; bases with no gene match: 26. The CDR3 region has the DNA TGCGCCAGCAGCGAAGGGACCTTAAAGGTAGGGACAGACTTCCTTGAGCAGTTCTTC. The encoded protein is CASSEGTLKVGTDFLEQFF.

V and J are TRBV4-3 and TRBJ1-6; D is ambiguous. CDR1 is LGHNA and CDR2 is YSLEER in the germline V gene. Trimming pared 0 bases from V and 8 bases from J, leaving 8 bases between. This CDR3 region has 14 residues. CDR3 in amino acids: CASSQDSRYSPLHF. The CDR3, as DNA: TGCGCCAGCAGCCAAGATTCGCGCTATTCACCCCTCCACTTT.

This clone showed up just once. This chain connects TRBV27 to TRBJ1-2, with a possible D match to TRBD1 (5 bases). Germline-derived CDR1 and CDR2 are MNHEY and SMNVEV (reference sequence). V shed 6 bases and J shed 8 bases, with 16 bases lying between them. The CDR3 consists of 13 residues. CDR3: CASSPAGSRGYTF. CDR3 bases: TGTGCCAGCAGCCCGGCAGGGTCACGGGGCTACACCTTC.

The chain couples TRBV7-9 to TRBJ1-2; tentatively, D is TRBD1 (5 bases). The CDR3 spans 14 residues. V gave up 5 bases and J gave up 14 bases, with 24 bases separating them. Germline CDR1 and CDR2: SEHNR and FQNEAQ (reference sequence). The CDR3 sequence is CASSPPSIDSAKTF. The DNA of the CDR3 is TGTGCCAGCAGCCCCCCTTCTATAGACAGTGCTAAGACCTTC.

V usage is TRBV6-5 and J usage is TRBJ1-1; tentative D call: TRBD1 (6 bases). The germline V gene has CDR1 MNHEY and CDR2 SVGAGI. Trimming took off 2 bases at V and 5 bases at J, with 12 bases between the two ends. The CDR3 extends over 14 amino acids. CDR3 nucleotide sequence: TGTGCCAGCAGTTACAGCGAGACAGGAACTGAAGCTTTCTTT. Amino acids: CASSYSETGTEAFF.

The genes are TRBV18 and TRBJ2-2; TRBD2 aligns across 7 bases. Trimming took 6 bases from V and 1 from J; bases not matched to a gene: 8. The CDR3 length is 16 residues. Germline V CDR1 and CDR2: KGHSH, LQKENI. Written as DNA, the CDR3 is TGTGCCAGCTCTCTCGCGGTAGCGGGGAACACCGGGGAGCTGTTTTTT. Protein: CASSLAVAGNTGELFF.

The rearrangement joins TRBV29-1 to TRBJ1-1; TRBD1 aligns across 8 bases. The CDR3 covers 13 residues. The germline CDR1 and CDR2 sequences are SQVTM and ANQGSEA. J lost 4 bases, V lost 4 bases, and 5 bases had no gene match. CDR3 nucleotide sequence: TGCAGCGTTGCCGGACAGGGCGGCACTGAAGCTTTCTTT. As protein: CSVAGQGGTEAFF. The entire variable domain, with the rest obtained from reference TRBV29-1 and TRBJ1-1, is as follows: SAVISQKPSRDICQRGTSLTIQCQVDSQVTMMFWYRQQPGQSLTLIATANQGSEATYESGFVIDKFPISRPNLTFSTLTVSNMSPEDSSIYLCSVAGQGGTEAFFGQGTRLTVV.

The chain combines TRBV5-6 with TRBJ2-3; TRBD1 matches 9 bases. The CDR3 length is 17 residues. Germline V lookup: CDR1 SGHDT, CDR2 YYEEEE. Trimming took 3 bases from V and 8 from J; bases not matched to a gene: 16. The CDR3 DNA reads TGTGCCAGCAGCTCAGCCACAGGGGGCGCGTATACGTTTACGCAGTATTTT. Translating gives CASSSATGGAYTFTQYF.

This clone showed up just a few times. The chain joins TRBV18 to TRBJ2-7; TRBD1 agrees at 8 bases. V was clipped by 2 bases and J by 4 bases; unmatched bases: 4. The CDR3 length is 14 residues. Germline CDR1 and CDR2: KGHSH and LQKENI. CDR3 amino acids: CASSPDRGNYEQYF. CDR3 sequence (DNA): TGTGCCAGCTCACCAGACAGGGGAAATTACGAGCAGTACTTC.

This clone was counted once. The chain combines TRBV28 with TRBJ2-5, with 15 nucleotides matching TRBD2. The germline gives CDR1 MDHEN, CDR2 SYDVKM. With 5 bases clipped from V and 5 bases from J, the junction kept 15 bases outside the gene matches. The CDR3 covers 19 residues. CDR3 sequence (DNA): TGTGCCAGCAGTCGGGCTCCGGGACTAGCGGGGGGTATCGAGGAGACCCAGTACTTC. Protein sequence: CASSRAPGLAGGIEETQYF.